This TCR beta chain is from a study of PD-1 blockade in classical Hodgkin lymphoma. Clones were sequenced by immunoSEQ multiplex PCR, and TCRdb holds only the in-frame ones, with some missing. The top ten clones hold around 11% of a sample with roughly 25,000 clones, roughly two thirds of them seen once. Each patient's relapse followed autologous stem cell transplantation, and brentuximab vedotin exposure varied. The study's findings and limits: Baseline diversity was lower in partial responders and progressors than complete responders.

About this clone: Its antigen remains unknown.

This sequence was found in a human donor with classical Hodgkin lymphoma. The sequences come from peripheral blood mononuclear cells (PBMCs), collected before the second cycle of nivolumab.

CDR3 residues: CASSLSTKFGTDTQYF. The CDR3 DNA follows: TGTGCCAGCAGTTTATCGACCAAATTCGGAACAGATACGCAGTATTTT. This chain links TRBV28 with TRBJ2-3; D is unresolved. Trimming stripped 1 base from V and 3 bases from J, with 14 bases between. This CDR3 has 16 residues. Per the germline V gene, CDR1 is MDHEN and CDR2 is SYDVKM.